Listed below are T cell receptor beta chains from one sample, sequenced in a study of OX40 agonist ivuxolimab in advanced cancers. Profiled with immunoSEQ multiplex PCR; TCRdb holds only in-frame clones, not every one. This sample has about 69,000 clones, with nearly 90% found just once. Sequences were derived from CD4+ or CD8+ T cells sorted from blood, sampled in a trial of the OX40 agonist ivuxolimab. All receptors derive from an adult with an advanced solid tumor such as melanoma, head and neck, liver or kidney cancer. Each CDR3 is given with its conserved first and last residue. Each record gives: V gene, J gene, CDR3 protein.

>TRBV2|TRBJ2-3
CASSGDRDTQYF
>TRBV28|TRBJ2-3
CASSLGTSTSTDTQYF
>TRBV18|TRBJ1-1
CASWTQHTEAFF
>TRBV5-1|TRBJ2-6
CASSLSSGSGSGANVLTF
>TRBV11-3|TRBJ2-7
CASSLERGDEQYF
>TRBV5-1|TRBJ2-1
CASSLVPAGVYNEQFF
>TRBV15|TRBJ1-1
CATSRAAGSTEAFF
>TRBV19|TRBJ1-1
CASHWGTAAFF
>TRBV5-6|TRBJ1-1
CASSLGQGVNTEAFF
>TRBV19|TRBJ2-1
CASSTRWTSGNSYNEQFF
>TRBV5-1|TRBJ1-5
CASSLDGTSNQPQHF
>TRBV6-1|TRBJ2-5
CASSAGVGAETQYF
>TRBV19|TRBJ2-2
CASSISGTGGADGELFF
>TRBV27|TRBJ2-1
CASSPFPLKGANEQFF
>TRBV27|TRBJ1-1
CASSSGQGRITNTEAFF